This T cell receptor (beta chain) was sequenced during a study of CD8 T cells in Susac syndrome. Random hexamers were used to reverse transcribe an amount of roughly 0.45 to 1 ug RNA. Using its own MiXCR run on the immunoSEQ multiplex PCR reads, TCRdb lists one record per CDR3 protein. This sample yields around 100,000 distinct CDR3 sequences, of which 95% are seen a single time; around 0.3% belongs to the top ten. Germline V gene sequence: CDR1 SEHNR, CDR2 FQNEAQ (reference sequence). The CDR3 contains 17 residues. Trimming at V came to 4 bases and at J to 4 bases, leaving 11 bases not matched to a gene.

The TCR originated in a human donor with Susac syndrome. The sequencing sample was made of CD8+ T cells from PBMCs. The rearrangement links TRBV7-9 to TRBJ2-5; 11 bases agree with TRBD2. DNA of the CDR3: TGTGCCAGCAGCTACGAACTAGCGGGGGCACCCAGAGAGACCCAGTACTTC. Translation: CASSYELAGAPRETQYF.